Listed below are T cell receptor beta chains from one sample, sequenced in a study of CD8+CD57+ T cells in acquired aplastic anemia. TCRdb itself ran the reads through MiXCR, one entry per CDR3 protein. The sample lists about 40,000 distinct CDR3 sequences; 63% were seen once. Sample: sorted CD4+, CD8+, or CD8+CD57+ T cells (not recorded which) from PBMCs. The receptors come from a human donor with aplastic anemia. The CDR3 runs from the conserved cysteine through the conserved F or W. Where a row states a size, it is once, few, many or the class of an expanded clone; other rows omit it.

J gene: TRBJ1-1
V gene: TRBV20-1
CDR3 length: 11
clone size: .
CDR3 protein: CSAMGGGKAFF

J gene: TRBJ2-5
V gene: TRBV15
CDR3 length: 15
clone size: .
CDR3 protein: CATSSNGGAGETQYF

J gene: TRBJ2-5
V gene: TRBV19
CDR3 length: 16
clone size: many
CDR3 protein: CASSHFGQGPLETQYF

J gene: TRBJ2-1
V gene: TRBV24-1
CDR3 length: 12
clone size: .
CDR3 protein: CATRDGYNEQFF

J gene: TRBJ2-5
V gene: TRBV10-2
CDR3 length: 14
clone size: .
CDR3 protein: CASSLPGSLETQYF

J gene: TRBJ1-6
V gene: TRBV19
CDR3 length: 18
clone size: .
CDR3 protein: CASSTGDTGVFPNSPLHF

J gene: TRBJ1-1
V gene: TRBV29-1
CDR3 length: 10
clone size: .
CDR3 protein: CSVTHREAFF

J gene: TRBJ1-5
V gene: TRBV2
CDR3 length: 16
clone size: many
CDR3 protein: CASSDWGTGMGQPQHF

J gene: TRBJ1-6
V gene: TRBV15
CDR3 length: 14
clone size: medium-sized
CDR3 protein: CATSTDRDNSPLHF

J gene: TRBJ2-2
V gene: TRBV9
CDR3 length: 15
clone size: once
CDR3 protein: CASSVGSGNTGELFF

J gene: TRBJ2-7
V gene: TRBV19
CDR3 length: 13
clone size: .
CDR3 protein: CASRLAGTYEQYF

J gene: TRBJ1-2
V gene: TRBV15
CDR3 length: 13
clone size: .
CDR3 protein: CATSKSTNYGYTF

J gene: TRBJ2-3
V gene: TRBV2
CDR3 length: 14
clone size: .
CDR3 protein: CASSGRGSTDTQYF

J gene: TRBJ1-5
V gene: TRBV19
CDR3 length: 8
clone size: .
CDR3 protein: CASSTQHF

J gene: TRBJ1-1
V gene: TRBV10-1
CDR3 length: 14
clone size: .
CDR3 protein: CASSEEGGITEAFF

J gene: TRBJ1-5
V gene: TRBV19
CDR3 length: 14
clone size: .
CDR3 protein: CASNEEGARQPQHF

J gene: TRBJ1-6
V gene: TRBV2
CDR3 length: 13
clone size: .
CDR3 protein: CASSSDRDSPLHF

J gene: TRBJ2-2
V gene: TRBV15
CDR3 length: 15
clone size: medium-sized
CDR3 protein: CATSREGHNTGELFF

J gene: TRBJ2-3
V gene: TRBV25-1
CDR3 length: 15
clone size: once
CDR3 protein: CASSFTASGTDTQYF

J gene: TRBJ2-2
V gene: TRBV24-1
CDR3 length: 15
clone size: .
CDR3 protein: CATSDPSGSGGELFF

J gene: TRBJ1-4
V gene: TRBV2
CDR3 length: 12
clone size: .
CDR3 protein: CASSESTTKLFF

J gene: TRBJ2-7
V gene: TRBV7-9
CDR3 length: 13
clone size: .
CDR3 protein: CASSSDNSYEQYF